This entry describes one T cell receptor (beta chain). This sample is drawn from a study of blood T cell repertoires in COVID-19. Whole-study context: The origin of the acute and convalescent COVID-19 samples was the United States, Italy and Spain.

Original methodology: Cell counts per sample came from amplifying reference gene primers. Clones were read by immunoSEQ multiplex PCR, and TCRdb kept only the in-frame ones, dropping some. V and J calls and clone size are those listed in that table; D and trimming were worked out from the DNA. This sample has over 30,000 clones, with 91% found just once. CDR1 is KGHSH, CDR2 LQKENI, per germline. Trimming cost V 3 bases and J 5 bases, with 16 bases left between them. This CDR3 region has 16 residues. The sample was peripheral blood. This sequence originates from a human donor in a cohort sampled during active COVID-19. This rearrangement joins TRBV18 to TRBJ2-2, with a possible D match to TRBD2 (6 bases). In DNA, the CDR3 is TGTGCCAGCTCACCCCCCGGGACTCCCTCGACCGGGGAGCTGTTTTTT. Its translation: CASSPPGTPSTGELFF.